The sequence of this TCR beta chain was determined in a study of blood T cell repertoires in COVID-19. In the study overall: COVID-19 samples collected from the United States, Italy and Spain covered acute and convalescent phases.

Sequenced by immunoSEQ multiplex PCR; TCRdb stores in-frame clones only, minus some. The sample consists of some 220,000 clones, around four fifths of them appearing once. V dropped 6 bases and J dropped 2; count of bases not matched to a gene: 3. Germline V gene sequence: CDR1 MRHNA, CDR2 SNTAGT. The CDR3 runs 14 residues. The material sequenced was peripheral blood. The chain links TRBV6-4 to TRBJ1-2, with 10 bases aligning to TRBD1. The receptor comes from an older woman with active or convalescent COVID-19. Written as DNA, the CDR3 is TGTGCCAGCAGGCCGGGACAGGGGAACTATGGCTACACCTTC. Translating gives CASRPGQGNYGYTF.